Listed here are 13 T cell receptor beta chains from one sample, sequenced in a study of blood T cell repertoires in COVID-19. The method was immunoSEQ multiplex PCR; TCRdb's version includes in-frame clones alone and lacks a portion of them. The repertoire holds fewer than 350,000 clones, just over 85% seen once, with around 4% in the top ten. Sequenced sample: PBMCs or T cells enriched from blood (not recorded which). The source is a woman aged 40 to 55 with acute COVID-19.

The chain is built from TRBV7-2 and TRBJ2-4; D gene uncertain. V lost 3 bases, J lost 5 bases, and 14 bases lay in between. Germline values: CDR1 SGHTA, CDR2 FQGNSA. The CDR3 loop spans 15 amino acids. CDR3 residues: CASSFGRRGQNIQYF. As DNA, the CDR3 is TGTGCCAGCAGCTTCGGCCGGAGAGGCCAAAACATTCAGTACTTC.

This chain links TRBV5-4 with TRBJ2-2, with D hard to call. Trimming took 4 bases from V and 0 from J, leaving 13 bases between them. Germline V gene sequence: CDR1 SGHNT, CDR2 YYREEE (reference sequence). There are 16 residues in the CDR3. DNA for the CDR3: TGTGCCAGCAGCCCCTCGTCTTATGCGAACACCGGGGAGCTGTTTTTT. This encodes CASSPSSYANTGELFF.

The V gene is TRBV7-2, the J gene TRBJ2-3; TRBD2 agrees at 8 bases. The CDR3 is 17 amino acids. V lost 4 bases, J lost 1 base, and 10 bases stayed unmatched. In germline, CDR1 is SGHTA, CDR2 FQGNSA. CDR3 sequence (DNA): TGTGCCAGCAGCTCGTTTTTCGGGAGGGCCGGCACAGATACGCAGTATTTT. Translation gives CASSSFFGRAGTDTQYF.

The CDR3 sequence: CASSLEYYSYEQYF. CDR3 sequence (DNA): TGTGCCAGCAGCTTGGAATACTACTCCTACGAGCAGTACTTC. The chain joins TRBV5-5 to TRBJ2-7; D unresolved. Per germline, CDR1 SGHKS and CDR2 YYEKEE (reference sequence). V gave up 0 bases and J gave up 0 bases, with 7 bases separating them. The CDR3 covers 14 residues. Looking up the rest from reference TRBV5-5 and TRBJ2-7 gives the full variable domain: DAGVTQSPTHLIKTRGQQVTLRCSPISGHKSVSWYQQVLGQGPQFIFQYYEKEERGRGNFPDRFSARQFPNYSSELNVNALLLGDSALYLCASSLEYYSYEQYFGPGTRLTVT.

The rearrangement links TRBV5-6 to TRBJ2-1; the match to TRBD2 covers 8 bases. CDR1 is SGHDT and CDR2 is YYEEEE in the germline V gene. The V segment lost 0 bases and the J segment 9 bases; nucleotides outside the gene matches: 8. CDR3 length: 15 amino acids. In DNA, the CDR3 is TGTGCCAGCAGCTTGGTAACGGGAGGGACCCTTGAGCAGTTCTTC. Translation: CASSLVTGGTLEQFF.

This chain connects TRBV5-1 to TRBJ2-1; TRBD2 matches 7 bases. Germline CDR1 reads SGHRS; CDR2 reads YFSETQ. The CDR3 covers 14 residues. V dropped 4 bases and J dropped 3; count of bases not matched to a gene: 4. The CDR3 coding sequence is TGCGCCAGCAGCCCGGGGGGTCTCTACAATGAGCAGTTCTTC. This sequence encodes CASSPGGLYNEQFF.

The CDR3 DNA is TGTGCCAGCAGCCTTCCCGGAGGCGGGGAGCTGTTTTTT. Residues: CASSLPGGGELFF. This sequence joins TRBV3-1 (or the pseudogene TRBV3-2) and TRBJ2-2; tentative D call: TRBD2 (5 bases). Deletions cut 4 bases from V and 7 bases from J, with 10 bases between. CDR3 size: 13 residues. Germline CDR1 LGHDT, CDR2 YNNKEL (reference sequence).

The J gene is TRBJ1-4, the V gene TRBV3-1 (or the pseudogene TRBV3-2); no reliable D call. V lost 0 bases and J 7 bases, leaving 15 bases between the germline ends. Germline assignment: CDR1 LGHDT and CDR2 YNNKEL (reference sequence). This CDR3 has 16 residues. CDR3 bases: TGTGCCAGCAGCCAAGAATCGTGGTCGGTCACTGAAAAACTGTTTTTT. Protein product: CASSQESWSVTEKLFF.

The chain joins TRBV9 to TRBJ1-2; 9 nucleotides agree with TRBD1. V lost 3 bases and J lost 2; bases outside the gene matches: 5. This CDR3 spans 15 amino acids. The germline V gene encodes CDR1 SGDLS and CDR2 YYNGEE. The CDR3 DNA is TGTGCCAGCAGCGCCTTAGGACAGGGGAACTATGGCTACACCTTC. Translated: CASSALGQGNYGYTF.

The V gene is TRBV5-6, the J gene TRBJ2-5, with 7 bases matching TRBD2. CDR3 size: 15 residues. Germline CDR1 reads SGHDT; CDR2 reads YYEEEE. With V trimmed by 1 base and J by 5 bases, 8 bases remained unmatched. The CDR3 here is CASSLSGTWGETQYF. Written as DNA, the CDR3 is TGTGCCAGCAGCTTGAGCGGGACTTGGGGGGAGACCCAGTACTTC.

The chain employs TRBV6-6 and TRBJ2-2, with TRBD2 matching over 16 bases. The CDR3 runs 18 residues. Germline loops: CDR1 MNHNY, CDR2 SVGAGI (reference sequence). Trimming at V came to 5 bases and at J to 0 bases, leaving 3 bases not matched to a gene. The CDR3 loop is CASSRGLAGGPNTGELFF. In nucleotides, the CDR3 is TGTGCCAGCAGTCGGGGACTAGCGGGAGGGCCGAACACCGGGGAGCTGTTTTTT.

This chain's CDR3 is CASSVTGVTGELFF. As DNA, the CDR3 is TGTGCCAGCAGCGTTACGGGTGTCACCGGGGAGCTGTTTTTT. J is TRBJ2-2 and V is TRBV2; D gene uncertain. Per germline, CDR1 SNHLY and CDR2 FYNNEI. V was clipped by 6 bases and J by 4 bases, with 12 bases between them. The CDR3 extends over 14 amino acids.

In this sample, this clone turned up once. The chain uses TRBV3-1 (or the pseudogene TRBV3-2) and TRBJ2-2; the D gene is possibly TRBD1 (6 bases). CDR3 length equals 16 residues. CDR1 LGHDT and CDR2 YNNKEL come from the germline V gene (reference sequence). V lost 1 base and J lost 3, with 12 bases in between. The CDR3 DNA follows: TGTGCCAGCAGCCAAGTCAGGGGAACGCACACCGGGGAGCTGTTTTTT. This translates into CASSQVRGTHTGELFF.